The TCR beta chain described here comes from a study of blood T cell repertoires in COVID-19. At the level of the study: The origin of the acute and convalescent COVID-19 samples was the United States, Italy and Spain.

The table came from immunoSEQ multiplex PCR; TCRdb's copy has only in-frame clones and leaves some out. The repertoire holds 200,000 to 300,000 clones, with 81% as singletons. V was pared by 2 bases and J by 2 bases, with 9 bases between. The length of the CDR3 is 13 residues. From germline, CDR1 is GTSNPN and CDR2 SVGIG (reference sequence). This TCR came from a woman of 80 years or more with COVID-19, enrolled during active disease. The sample comprised peripheral blood. This chain uses TRBV30 with TRBJ1-2; no clear D gene. The CDR3 sequence is CAWSTRINYGYTF. In nucleotides, the CDR3 is TGTGCCTGGAGTACCAGGATAAACTATGGCTACACCTTC.